This is a list of T cell receptor beta chains from one sample in a study of follicular helper T cells after annual influenza vaccination. The data were produced by immunoSEQ multiplex PCR, yet TCRdb's version contains in-frame clones alone and is incomplete. The data show roughly 15,000 clones, with 78% seen just once and roughly 0.4% held by the top ten. Sample: CXCR5- memory CD4+ T cells sorted from blood, taken on the day of influenza vaccination. These receptors were collected from an adult who received the influenza vaccine. CDR3s include the opening cysteine and the closing phenylalanine or tryptophan. A D gene is named only where the DNA matches it firmly. The size entry is marked missing in some rows and otherwise reads once, few, many or a size class.

clone size: once
D gene: .
CDR3 length: 13
J gene: TRBJ2-4
V gene: TRBV7-2
CDR3 DNA: TGTGCCAGCAGCTTAGCGGAGAGAAGCATTCAGTACTTC
CDR3 protein: CASSLAERSIQYF

clone size: once
D gene: .
CDR3 length: 14
J gene: TRBJ2-7
V gene: TRBV2
CDR3 DNA: TGTGCCAGCAGGGAAAACGGGGGCTACTACGAGCAGTACTTC
CDR3 protein: CASRENGGYYEQYF

clone size: .
D gene: .
CDR3 length: 13
J gene: TRBJ2-7
V gene: TRBV28
CDR3 DNA: TGTGCCAGCAGTTTAAACAGCTTTCGGGAGCAGTACTTC
CDR3 protein: CASSLNSFREQYF

clone size: .
D gene: TRBD2
CDR3 length: 14
J gene: TRBJ2-5
V gene: TRBV7-2
CDR3 DNA: TGTGCCAGCAGCTTACAGCGGGGGGGGGAGACCCAGTACTTC
CDR3 protein: CASSLQRGGETQYF

clone size: .
D gene: .
CDR3 length: 13
J gene: TRBJ2-2
V gene: TRBV11-2
CDR3 DNA: TGTGCCAGCAGCTTACAGGTCCACCGGGAGCTGTTTTTT
CDR3 protein: CASSLQVHRELFF

clone size: once
D gene: .
CDR3 length: 13
J gene: TRBJ2-6
V gene: TRBV11-2
CDR3 DNA: TGTGCCAGCAGCCACACTGGGGCCAACGTCCTGACTTTC
CDR3 protein: CASSHTGANVLTF

clone size: few
D gene: .
CDR3 length: 13
J gene: TRBJ1-4
V gene: TRBV2
CDR3 DNA: TGTGCCAGCAGTCCTCTCTTGGATGAAAAACTGTTTTTT
CDR3 protein: CASSPLLDEKLFF

clone size: .
D gene: .
CDR3 length: 12
J gene: TRBJ2-7
V gene: TRBV5-1
CDR3 DNA: TGCGCCAGCAGATTGAGCTCCTACGAGCAGTACTTC
CDR3 protein: CASRLSSYEQYF

clone size: .
D gene: .
CDR3 length: 15
J gene: TRBJ2-5
V gene: TRBV5-1
CDR3 DNA: TGCGCCAGCATAAGGGGAGCCGGAGGGGGAGAGACCCAGTACTTC
CDR3 protein: CASIRGAGGGETQYF

clone size: few
D gene: TRBD1
CDR3 length: 15
J gene: TRBJ1-2
V gene: TRBV7-9
CDR3 DNA: TGTGCCAGCAGCCCCCAGGGGACAGGGGTAGGTGGCTACACCTTC
CDR3 protein: CASSPQGTGVGGYTF

clone size: .
D gene: .
CDR3 length: 14
J gene: TRBJ1-3
V gene: TRBV14
CDR3 DNA: TGTGCCAGCAGCCAAGTGGGAACTGGAAACACCATATATTTT
CDR3 protein: CASSQVGTGNTIYF

clone size: once
D gene: .
CDR3 length: 15
J gene: TRBJ2-6
V gene: TRBV9
CDR3 DNA: TGTGCCAGCAGCGTAGGCGGCTCTGGGGCCAACGTCCTGACTTTC
CDR3 protein: CASSVGGSGANVLTF

clone size: .
D gene: .
CDR3 length: 17
J gene: TRBJ1-1
V gene: TRBV7-9
CDR3 DNA: TGTGCCAGCAGCTTAATGGATGGGACCCCCAGGGGCACTGAAGCTTTCTTT
CDR3 protein: CASSLMDGTPRGTEAFF

clone size: .
D gene: .
CDR3 length: 15
J gene: TRBJ1-1
V gene: TRBV18
CDR3 DNA: TGTGCCAGCTCCCCCGGGGCTGTGGAATACACTGAAGCTTTCTTT
CDR3 protein: CASSPGAVEYTEAFF

clone size: .
D gene: .
CDR3 length: 13
J gene: TRBJ1-1
V gene: TRBV7-9
CDR3 DNA: TGTGCCAGCAGCTTAGCCCTCAACACTGAAGCTTTCTTT
CDR3 protein: CASSLALNTEAFF

clone size: once
D gene: TRBD2
CDR3 length: 15
J gene: TRBJ2-1
V gene: TRBV11-3
CDR3 DNA: TGTGCCAGCAGCTCCGGACTAGCGGGGGGGACTGAGCAGTTCTTC
CDR3 protein: CASSSGLAGGTEQFF

clone size: .
D gene: TRBD1
CDR3 length: 14
J gene: TRBJ1-3
V gene: TRBV28
CDR3 DNA: TGTGCCAGCACCCCGACAGGGTTCGGAAACACCATATATTTT
CDR3 protein: CASTPTGFGNTIYF

clone size: .
D gene: .
CDR3 length: 12
J gene: TRBJ1-3
V gene: TRBV7-2
CDR3 DNA: TGTGCCAGCAGCTCCCCGGGAAACACCATATATTTT
CDR3 protein: CASSSPGNTIYF

clone size: .
D gene: TRBD1
CDR3 length: 11
J gene: TRBJ2-1
V gene: TRBV20-1
CDR3 DNA: TGCAGTGCTAGAGTACTGACAGGGGAGTTCTTC
CDR3 protein: CSARVLTGEFF

clone size: .
D gene: .
CDR3 length: 15
J gene: TRBJ2-2
V gene: TRBV5-1
CDR3 DNA: TGCGCCAGCAGCTTGGCGGGGGCGGAAACCGGGGAGCTGTTTTTT
CDR3 protein: CASSLAGAETGELFF

clone size: few
D gene: TRBD2
CDR3 length: 12
J gene: TRBJ2-7
V gene: TRBV5-4
CDR3 DNA: TGTGCCAGCAGCCGAGGACTAGCTGAGCAGTACTTC
CDR3 protein: CASSRGLAEQYF

clone size: .
D gene: .
CDR3 length: 14
J gene: TRBJ1-5
V gene: TRBV6-5
CDR3 DNA: TGTGCCAGCAGTTACTCGAGCGTGGATCAGCCCCAGCATTTT
CDR3 protein: CASSYSSVDQPQHF

clone size: .
D gene: TRBD2
CDR3 length: 15
J gene: TRBJ2-1
V gene: TRBV7-9
CDR3 DNA: TGTGCCAGCAGACGACGGGGGGGAATCCACAATGAGCAGTTCTTC
CDR3 protein: CASRRRGGIHNEQFF

clone size: .
D gene: TRBD1
CDR3 length: 20
J gene: TRBJ1-5
V gene: TRBV9
CDR3 DNA: TGTGCCAGCAGCTTCTTCAGGGACAGGGGTAATTTCGGCAGCAATCAGCCCCAGCATTTT
CDR3 protein: CASSFFRDRGNFGSNQPQHF

clone size: .
D gene: TRBD1
CDR3 length: 13
J gene: TRBJ1-2
V gene: TRBV10-1
CDR3 DNA: TGCGCCAGGCCGGGACAGGCACATTATGGCTACACCTTC
CDR3 protein: CARPGQAHYGYTF

clone size: .
D gene: .
CDR3 length: 15
J gene: TRBJ1-2
V gene: TRBV5-5
CDR3 DNA: TGTGCCAGCAGCTTGGTTATTGACCTTGGCTATGGCTACACCTTC
CDR3 protein: CASSLVIDLGYGYTF

clone size: .
D gene: .
CDR3 length: 14
J gene: TRBJ2-7
V gene: TRBV9
CDR3 DNA: TGTGCCAGCGGGAAGGCCTCTTCCTCCTACGAGCAGTACTTC
CDR3 protein: CASGKASSSYEQYF

clone size: .
D gene: .
CDR3 length: 16
J gene: TRBJ1-3
V gene: TRBV28
CDR3 DNA: TGTGCCAGTCAAAGCCCAGGAGGGGAATCTGGAAACACCATATATTTT
CDR3 protein: CASQSPGGESGNTIYF

clone size: .
D gene: TRBD1
CDR3 length: 15
J gene: TRBJ2-2
V gene: TRBV5-1
CDR3 DNA: TGCGCCAGCAGCTTGGACGCAGGGGGCACCGGGGAGCTGTTTTTT
CDR3 protein: CASSLDAGGTGELFF

clone size: .
D gene: TRBD1
CDR3 length: 15
J gene: TRBJ2-5
V gene: TRBV7-8
CDR3 DNA: TGTGCCAGCAGCTCCCGAGACAGGGCTTTGGAGACCCAGTACTTC
CDR3 protein: CASSSRDRALETQYF

clone size: .
D gene: .
CDR3 length: 13
J gene: TRBJ2-5
V gene: TRBV7-9
CDR3 DNA: TGTGCCAGCAGCTCTCCCCGAGGAGAGACCCAGTACTTC
CDR3 protein: CASSSPRGETQYF

clone size: once
D gene: TRBD1
CDR3 length: 13
J gene: TRBJ2-1
V gene: TRBV4-3
CDR3 DNA: TGCGCCAGCAGCCAGAACAGGGGGCAGGAGCAGTTCTTC
CDR3 protein: CASSQNRGQEQFF

clone size: .
D gene: TRBD1
CDR3 length: 19
J gene: TRBJ2-7
V gene: TRBV28
CDR3 DNA: TGTGCCAGCCATCCCTTGATGGGACAGGGGTTCCCTCGGAGGTACGAGCAGTACTTC
CDR3 protein: CASHPLMGQGFPRRYEQYF

clone size: .
D gene: TRBD2
CDR3 length: 14
J gene: TRBJ2-5
V gene: TRBV5-1
CDR3 DNA: TGCGCCAGCAGCTTAGCGGGGGGGCAAGAGACCCAGTACTTC
CDR3 protein: CASSLAGGQETQYF

clone size: .
D gene: TRBD1
CDR3 length: 15
J gene: TRBJ2-3
V gene: TRBV7-9
CDR3 DNA: TGTGCCAGCAGCTTAGGCAGGGGGATCACAGATACGCAGTATTTT
CDR3 protein: CASSLGRGITDTQYF

clone size: .
D gene: TRBD1
CDR3 length: 13
J gene: TRBJ1-2
V gene: TRBV6-1
CDR3 DNA: TGTGCCAGCAATTGGGACAGGTTCTATGGCTACACCTTC
CDR3 protein: CASNWDRFYGYTF

clone size: once
D gene: .
CDR3 length: 14
J gene: TRBJ2-3
V gene: TRBV2
CDR3 DNA: TGTGCCAGCAGTTGGCAGGCCTTCACAGATACGCAGTATTTT
CDR3 protein: CASSWQAFTDTQYF

clone size: few
D gene: TRBD2
CDR3 length: 17
J gene: TRBJ2-7
V gene: TRBV5-1
CDR3 DNA: TGCGCCAGCAGCTTGGCGACTAGCGGGGGCCGGGGATCCGAGCAGTACTTC
CDR3 protein: CASSLATSGGRGSEQYF

clone size: .
D gene: TRBD1
CDR3 length: 12
J gene: TRBJ2-7
V gene: TRBV19
CDR3 DNA: TGTGCCAGTAAGGGACAGACCGTCGAGCAGTACTTC
CDR3 protein: CASKGQTVEQYF

clone size: .
D gene: .
CDR3 length: 17
J gene: TRBJ1-1
V gene: TRBV5-6
CDR3 DNA: TGTGCCAGCAGCTTGCTAGTTTGGGGGTCGTCGGACACTGAAGCTTTCTTT
CDR3 protein: CASSLLVWGSSDTEAFF

clone size: .
D gene: .
CDR3 length: 15
J gene: TRBJ2-7
V gene: TRBV2
CDR3 DNA: TGTGCCAGCAGACCAGACAGGATTACTTCCTACGAGCAGTACTTC
CDR3 protein: CASRPDRITSYEQYF

clone size: .
D gene: .
CDR3 length: 14
J gene: TRBJ2-4
V gene: TRBV7-9
CDR3 DNA: TGTGCCAGCAGCTTACAGGGATCGAAAAACATTCAGTACTTC
CDR3 protein: CASSLQGSKNIQYF

clone size: once
D gene: .
CDR3 length: 16
J gene: TRBJ1-3
V gene: TRBV7-2
CDR3 DNA: TGTGCCAGCAGCTTTTCCTCAGGAGGAGGTGGAAACACCATATATTTT
CDR3 protein: CASSFSSGGGGNTIYF

clone size: .
D gene: TRBD2
CDR3 length: 17
J gene: TRBJ2-2
V gene: TRBV28
CDR3 DNA: TGTGCCAGCAGTTTAACACGCAGGCTAGCGGGGGACGGGGAGCTGTTTTTT
CDR3 protein: CASSLTRRLAGDGELFF

clone size: .
D gene: TRBD1
CDR3 length: 14
J gene: TRBJ2-1
V gene: TRBV7-8
CDR3 DNA: TGTGCCAGCAGCCACCGGACAGGGGACAATGAGCAGTTCTTC
CDR3 protein: CASSHRTGDNEQFF

clone size: .
D gene: TRBD2
CDR3 length: 19
J gene: TRBJ2-3
V gene: TRBV5-6
CDR3 DNA: TGTGCCAGCAGCTTGGCGGAGCGGGGGCCTAGATTGGACACAGATACGCAGTATTTT
CDR3 protein: CASSLAERGPRLDTDTQYF

clone size: .
D gene: .
CDR3 length: 14
J gene: TRBJ2-4
V gene: TRBV10-2
CDR3 DNA: TGCGCCAGCCGGGACCTAGGTGCCAAAAACATTCAGTACTTC
CDR3 protein: CASRDLGAKNIQYF

clone size: .
D gene: TRBD1
CDR3 length: 13
J gene: TRBJ2-7
V gene: TRBV7-2
CDR3 DNA: TGTGCCAGCCCAAGGGGGCTCACGTACGAGCAGTACTTC
CDR3 protein: CASPRGLTYEQYF

clone size: .
D gene: .
CDR3 length: 17
J gene: TRBJ1-3
V gene: TRBV19
CDR3 DNA: TGTGCCAGTAGTATCCCGGGCTCAAGTGACTCTGGAAACACCATATATTTT
CDR3 protein: CASSIPGSSDSGNTIYF

clone size: .
D gene: TRBD1
CDR3 length: 15
J gene: TRBJ2-3
V gene: TRBV16
CDR3 DNA: TGTGCCAGCGGGGGACAGACCCCCGGCACAGATACGCAGTATTTT
CDR3 protein: CASGGQTPGTDTQYF

clone size: once
D gene: .
CDR3 length: 15
J gene: TRBJ1-3
V gene: TRBV7-6
CDR3 DNA: TGTGCCAGCAGCTTGGATTTCGGGTCCGGGAGCACCATATATTTT
CDR3 protein: CASSLDFGSGSTIYF

clone size: .
D gene: .
CDR3 length: 14
J gene: TRBJ1-2
V gene: TRBV5-1
CDR3 DNA: TGCGCCAGCAGCTTGTCACAGGGAAACTATGGCTACACCTTC
CDR3 protein: CASSLSQGNYGYTF

clone size: once
D gene: TRBD2
CDR3 length: 15
J gene: TRBJ2-3
V gene: TRBV19
CDR3 DNA: TGTGCCAGTAGTTTGCTAGCGGGGGGGCCCGATACGCAGTATTTT
CDR3 protein: CASSLLAGGPDTQYF